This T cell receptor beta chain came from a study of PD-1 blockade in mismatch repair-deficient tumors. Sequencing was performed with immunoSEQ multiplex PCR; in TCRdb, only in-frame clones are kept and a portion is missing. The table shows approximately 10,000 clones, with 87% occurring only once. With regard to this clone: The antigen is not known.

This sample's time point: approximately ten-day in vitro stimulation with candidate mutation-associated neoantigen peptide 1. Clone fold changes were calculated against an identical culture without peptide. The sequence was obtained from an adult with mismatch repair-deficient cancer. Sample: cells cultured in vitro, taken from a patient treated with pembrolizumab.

DNA for the CDR3: TGTGCCATCAGACTCGCCGGGACAGGGGTCACTGAAGCTTTCTTT. Its translation: CAIRLAGTGVTEAFF. J is TRBJ1-1 and V is TRBV10-3; 10 nucleotides agree with TRBD1. Per germline, CDR1 ENHRY and CDR2 SYGVKD. This CDR3 comprises 15 residues. The V and J ends lost 6 bases and 4 bases, in that order; junction bases with no gene match: 8.